The 13 T cell receptor beta chains below come from one sample, sequenced in a study of T cells in Graves' hyperthyroidism and ophthalmopathy. Amplification of TCR beta CDR3 regions was performed using RNA transcripts as template. Using the HTBI primer set, a first-round RT-PCR was run on the TCR CDR3. A single record per CDR3 protein comes from TCRdb applying MiXCR to the multiplex PCR reads. The data contain roughly 500,000 distinct CDR3 sequences, around 50% of them singletons. Material for sequencing was peripheral blood or thyroid tissue (not recorded which). The source of these receptors is an adult woman with Graves' disease, either hyperthyroidism or ophthalmopathy (not recorded which).

This sequence joins TRBV29-1 and TRBJ1-1; D is perhaps TRBD1 (5 bases). There are 10 residues in the CDR3. Deletions cut 7 bases from V and 9 bases from J, with 12 bases between. Germline V gene lookup returns CDR1 SQVTM and CDR2 ANQGSEA. DNA of the CDR3: TGCAGCGCTGACAGTTCGCAAGCTTTCTTT. It yields the protein CSADSSQAFF.

The J gene is TRBJ2-3, the V gene TRBV2; D may be TRBD1 (5 bases). This CDR3 comprises 14 residues. Germline V gene data show CDR1 as SNHLY and CDR2 as FYNNEI. Deletions cut 8 bases from V and 2 bases from J, with 14 bases between. CDR3 sequence reads: CASLRAEVTDTQYF. The CDR3 DNA reads as TGTGCCAGCCTCAGGGCGGAAGTCACAGATACGCAGTATTTT. The full variable domain, completed using reference TRBV2 and TRBJ2-3, is EPEVTQTPSHQVTQMGQEVILRCVPISNHLYFYWYRQILGQKVEFLVSFYNNEISEKSEIFDDQFSVERPDGSNFTLKIRSTKLEDSAMYFCASLRAEVTDTQYFGPGTRLTVL.

This sequence joins TRBV29-1 and TRBJ2-2, with a possible D match to TRBD1 (6 bases). Germline CDR1 and CDR2: SQVTM and ANQGSEA. Trimming stripped 2 bases from V and 5 bases from J, with 12 bases between. This CDR3 is 14 amino acids long. The CDR3 nucleotides are TGCAGCGTTGAACCGAATCAGGGGACCGGGGAGCTGTTTTTT. This encodes CSVEPNQGTGELFF.

This clonotype was seen many times. This chain joins TRBV7-9 and TRBJ1-5; 8 bases are shared with TRBD1. V lost 5 bases and J lost 7; bases outside the gene matches: 10. The CDR3 totals 15 residues. CDR1 is SEHNR and CDR2 is FQNEAQ in the germline V gene (reference sequence). In nucleotides, the CDR3 is TGTGCCAGCAGCCCCCAGGGGGCGGCGGGGCAGCCCCAGCATTTT. It translates to CASSPQGAAGQPQHF. Variable domain in full (rest from reference TRBV7-9 and TRBJ1-5): DTGVSQNPRHKITKRGQNVTFRCDPISEHNRLYWYRQTLGQGPEFLTYFQNEAQLEKSRLLSDRFSAERPKGSFSTLEIQRTEQGDSAMYLCASSPQGAAGQPQHFGDGTRLSIL.

This clonotype was seen at least ten times. V is TRBV12-3 or TRBV12-4 and J is TRBJ1-1; D is unclear. V dropped 6 bases and J dropped 10 bases, with 24 bases sitting between them. The CDR3 is 15 amino acids. The CDR3 reads CASRILGNSEKGAFF. As DNA, the CDR3 is TGTGCCAGCAGAATTTTAGGGAACTCGGAAAAGGGAGCTTTCTTT.

This clonotype has at least ten counts. The CDR3 coding sequence is TGCGCCAGCAGTGAGGGACAGGGTAGTTGGACTGAAGCTTTCTTT. Translated: CASSEGQGSWTEAFF. The rearrangement joins TRBV10-1 to TRBJ1-1; 8 bases agree with TRBD1. This CDR3 is built from 15 residues. V shed 2 bases, J shed 5 bases, and the junction held 7 bases outside the gene matches. CDR1 and CDR2 from the germline V gene are WNHNN and SYGVQD (reference sequence).

There are a few counts of this clonotype. This chain links TRBV3-1 with TRBJ2-2; no clear D gene. Per the germline V gene, CDR1 is LGHDT and CDR2 is YNNKEL (reference sequence). The V gene lost 3 bases and the J gene lost 6 bases, with 8 bases spanning the gap. The CDR3 totals 13 residues. The CDR3 DNA follows: TGTGCCAGCAGCCATAGACGGGCCGGGGAGCTGTTTTTT. Protein product: CASSHRRAGELFF.

This clonotype was detected ten times or more. V and J are TRBV10-3 and TRBJ1-2, with D possibly being TRBD1 (5 bases). Germline loops: CDR1 ENHRY, CDR2 SYGVKD. The CDR3 has 10 amino acids. Trimming shortened V by 11 bases and J by 13 bases, and 17 bases separated the two germline ends. CDR3 bases: TGTGCCGTCGGGACCGCCATAGGCACCTTC. It encodes CAVGTAIGTF.

The rearrangement links TRBV13 to TRBJ2-5, with 13 bases identical to TRBD2. The CDR3 runs 16 residues. Per germline, CDR1 PRHDT and CDR2 FYEKMQ (reference sequence). The V segment lost 5 bases and the J segment 5 bases; nucleotides outside the gene matches: 8. In nucleotides, the CDR3 is TGTGCCAGCAGCACCGGACTAGCGGGAGTTACGGAGACCCAGTACTTC. It yields the protein CASSTGLAGVTETQYF.

Concerning this clonotype itself: A much larger clonotype is one base distant, so this may be a read error. The genes are TRBV6-5 and TRBJ1-5; no clear D gene. This CDR3 is built from 14 residues. Germline CDR1 MNHEY, CDR2 SVGAGI. This CDR3 is CVSSYTDSNQPQHF. The CDR3 nucleotides are TGTGTCAGCAGTTACACAGATAGCAATCAGCCCCAGCATTTT.

This clonotype was counted only a few times. This chain links TRBV28 with TRBJ2-7, with TRBD1 identical over 8 bases. The CDR3 is 13 residues long. Germline CDR1 MDHEN, CDR2 SYDVKM. Trimming at V came to 6 bases and at J to 5 bases, leaving 6 bases not matched to a gene. The CDR3 bases are TGTGCCAGCAGCCGAGACAGGGGCAACGAGCAGTACTTC. Translating it yields CASSRDRGNEQYF.

The count of this clonotype is one. This sequence joins TRBV7-2 and TRBJ1-2; the D gene is possibly TRBD1 (5 bases). The germline V gene encodes CDR1 SGHTA and CDR2 FQGNSA. V was shortened by 5 bases and J by 4 bases, with 17 bases between the two germline ends. This CDR3 is built from 15 residues. In DNA, the CDR3 is TGTGCCAGCAGCCCGGACACGGGGAAGGGCTATGGCTACACCTTC. Protein sequence: CASSPDTGKGYGYTF.

The chain employs TRBV5-5 and TRBJ2-7, with D possibly matching TRBD1 (6 bases). Germline CDR1 SGHKS, CDR2 YYEKEE (reference sequence). V lost 4 bases and J lost 5, with 19 bases in between. CDR3 size: 15 residues. This CDR3 reads CASSNLQGFQDEQYF. In nucleotides, the CDR3 is TGTGCCAGCAGCAACTTACAGGGCTTTCAGGACGAGCAGTACTTC.